Listed below are T cell receptor beta chains from one sample, sequenced in a study of T-cell reconstitution after alpha-beta-depleted transplantation in children. Each CDR3 protein gets one entry after TCRdb re-called the PCR reads with MiXCR. There are 80,000 to 95,000 distinct CDR3 sequences in the sample; roughly 8% occur only once, and 5.5% to 7% lies in the top ten. The specimen comprised PBMCs from the stem cell graft donor, sampled from the stem cell graft. The receptors here all came from a human donor who donated a stem cell graft to a child with congenital amegakaryocytic thrombocytopenia. CDR3s include the opening cysteine and the closing phenylalanine or tryptophan. The order of the fields is clone size, J gene, V gene, CDR3 protein. A clone size is listed for some rows: how often the clone was seen (once, few, many), or a class if it is expanded.

>once|TRBJ2-3|TRBV5-1
CASSLGALRGDTQYF
>many|TRBJ1-2|TRBV6-5
CASSSFGAEGYTF
>many|TRBJ1-2|TRBV12-3/TRBV12-4
CASSDQGRGYTF
>many|TRBJ2-1|TRBV3-1
CASSRAGDEQFF
>many|TRBJ2-5|TRBV10-3
CAISDRGGPNQETQYF
>many|TRBJ1-1|TRBV20-1
CSASKTGGAADTEAFF
>many|TRBJ2-7|TRBV5-1
CASSPGTSDEQYF
>-|TRBJ1-4|TRBV20-1
CSASTGRDEKLFF
>many|TRBJ2-5|TRBV20-1
CSATGTSGGWRETQYF
>many|TRBJ2-3|TRBV20-1
CSARDRQGPFTDTQYF
>many|TRBJ2-3|TRBV9
CASSVGVGTTVDTQYF
>many|TRBJ1-2|TRBV7-2
CASSPRPGQGGGGYTF
>many|TRBJ1-1|TRBV29-1
CSVHKIQGQAEAFF
>many|TRBJ1-5|TRBV6-1
CASSPGSNQPQHF
>many|TRBJ1-2|TRBV28
CASGLPGTGGYGYTF
>many|TRBJ1-1|TRBV5-1
CASSEPLRGKVNEAFF
>many|TRBJ2-3|TRBV28
CASSSLGTSTDTQYF
>many|TRBJ2-3|TRBV20-1
CSDTRGSSTDTQYF
>many|TRBJ1-4|TRBV25-1
CASNVDEKLFF
>few|TRBJ2-7|TRBV7-2
CASSSLGQFYEQYF
>many|TRBJ1-1|TRBV7-2
CASSSRGARGNTEAFF
>many|TRBJ2-5|TRBV20-1
CSANYRTKGWETQYF
>many|TRBJ2-7|TRBV4-1
CASSRRLRGREEFRGRYEQYF
>many|TRBJ2-3|TRBV20-1
CSAIGLAGGLKFVTDTQYF
>many|TRBJ2-5|TRBV28
CASSPLDGRQETQYF
>many|TRBJ2-1|TRBV4-2
CASSQQNSPEQFF
>many|TRBJ1-4|TRBV7-9
CASTQGATNEKLFF
>many|TRBJ2-5|TRBV12-3/TRBV12-4
CASSQAGGRGATSETQYF
>-|TRBJ2-5|TRBV28
CASSSPALAGGGETQYF
>many|TRBJ2-7|TRBV20-1
CSARRGSRGSYEQYF
>many|TRBJ2-1|TRBV7-9
CASSFVEGSNNEQFF
>-|TRBJ2-7|TRBV7-6
CASSYLTGEQYF
>many|TRBJ2-7|TRBV7-2
CASSFSTSSYEQYF
>many|TRBJ1-3|TRBV7-9
CASSPTGNTIYF
>-|TRBJ2-1|TRBV7-2
CASSLQGAYNEQFF
>many|TRBJ1-1|TRBV5-1
CASSLSGVNTEAFF
>many|TRBJ1-2|TRBV29-1
CSVDPTGQNYGYTF
>many|TRBJ1-1|TRBV12-3/TRBV12-4
CASSLARKGAFF
>many|TRBJ2-1|TRBV29-1
CSGLLAGGRDEQFF
>many|TRBJ1-4|TRBV6-5
CASSPPGATNEKLFF
>many|TRBJ2-1|TRBV29-1
CSTGTGGSYNEQFF